What follows describes a single T cell receptor (beta chain). This clone has just a few counts. What antigen it recognizes has not been identified. The record has no base qualities; no much larger clone is one base away. V is shortened by 2 bases, J by 4 bases, and the region joining them spans 17 bases. CDR1 and CDR2, per the germline V gene, are SNHLY and FYNNEI. The CDR3 holds 16 amino acids from the cysteine to the phenylalanine. Only CDR3 DNA is held: 48 bases, read in frame from base 1. This sample was taken from a study of PD-1 blockade in classical Hodgkin lymphoma (dated by TCRdb to the early 2020s). Looking at the study overall: Nivolumab dosing was 3 mg/kg intravenously every 2 weeks, continuing until either disease progression or unacceptable toxicity. The study used CyTOF and TCR beta sequencing to define a peripheral blood immune signature of response to PD-1 blockade in classical Hodgkin lymphoma.

Paper-wide results and their limitations: Baseline TCR diversity was reported as lower in newly diagnosed patients than in healthy donors, and lower still in relapsed/refractory patients. Patients starting nivolumab less than 1 year after ASCT had lower diversity and were excluded from later analyses to avoid confounding by immune reconstitution. Among trial patients, those achieving complete response had baseline diversity similar to that of newly diagnosed patients, while diversity was significantly lower in partial responders and progressors. A significant rise by C4D1 was seen in CD4+ but not CD8+ TCR diversity (p=0.0027 vs p=0.16), with the rise being most apparent in complete responders (p=0.02). The study was limited to a single clinical trial cohort, and causes of repertoire differences, possibly disease activity or prior therapy, remained undefined.

This specimen's time point label, per the study, means: cycle 2 day 1 (C2D1) of nivolumab. All trial patients had relapsed after autologous stem cell transplantation, with cohorts A, B and C differing in prior brentuximab vedotin exposure. The trial cohort included 50 to 60 patients with relapsed/refractory classical Hodgkin lymphoma, and each patient had a best overall response of complete response, partial response or progressive disease. Trial patients were treated with single-agent nivolumab in the multi-cohort phase II CheckMate 205 trial. Best overall response was determined by an independent review committee according to the 2007 International Working Group response criteria. PBMCs from the trial were collected at three points: immediately before nivolumab initiation (C1D1), and during therapy at cycle 2 day 1 and cycle 4 day 1. Peripheral blood was collected in 8 mL Vacutainer Cell Preparation Tubes, from which PBMCs were isolated by centrifugation and then cryopreserved.

Genomic DNA was extracted with the Qiagen DNeasy kit from unsorted PBMCs and from negatively selected CD4+ and CD8+ fractions. Using primers that anneal to V and J segments, immunoSEQ multiplex PCR amplified the TCR beta CDR3 regions. Amplification bias was minimized using a synthetic immune receptor repertoire, and residual bias was removed computationally after sequencing. As for the authors' bioinformatics: Custom Python scripts were used to quantify repertoire diversity as the Shannon entropy index. Unsorted, CD4+ and CD8+ repertoires were analyzed separately, except for combined analyses in which CD4+ and CD8+ sequences were merged in silico. Clonal expansion was defined as a frequency increase of at least 2-fold after treatment compared with C1D1, and clones undetected at baseline were assigned a pseudocount of 0.5. Singleton clones were defined as clones with 0 or 1 copy at C1D1, and non-singleton clones were defined as clones with 2 or more copies. Clones expanded in unsorted samples were labelled as CD4+, CD8+ or unknown by matching protein sequences in sorted samples from the same patient. Wilcoxon tests were applied to paired samples to test diversity changes from C1D1 to C4D1. Held by TCRdb, this immuneACCESS table contains in-frame sequences only and omits some clones. Under half of the omission traces to an unresolved V gene where checked; the cause of the rest is unknown. Clone size and V and J calls were adopted from that table, with D and trimming inferred from the DNA. This sample comprises some 6,800 clones, 70% to 80% of them detected only once. Roughly 50% of the sample lies in the top ten.

Sequenced here: peripheral blood mononuclear cells (PBMCs), sampled before the second cycle of nivolumab. The clonotype originates from a human donor with classical Hodgkin lymphoma. The chain uses TRBV2 and TRBJ1-1, with no confidently assigned D gene. In nucleotides, the sequence is TGTGCCAGCAGTGAACCCGGACGGCCCGGGAGCACTGAAGCTTTCTTT. Translated, it reads CASSEPGRPGSTEAFF.